This entry concerns a single TCR beta chain. The antigen is not known. This sample includes further DNA sequences coding for the same CDR3. This specimen belongs to a study of long-term antiretroviral therapy in people with HIV. The assay, immunoSEQ v3.0, was run at survey level. TCRdb's copy holds only in-frame clones and misses some; the assay was immunoSEQ multiplex PCR. Here the sample spans under 40,000 clones, around 83% being singletons. The CDR3 consists of 15 residues. V lost 3 bases to trimming and J lost 0 bases; unmatched junction nucleotides: 3. Germline values: CDR1 KGHSH, CDR2 LQKENI. The study's findings and limits: Subsequent to ART, diversity was augmented yet persisted below that of transplant donor controls. Control repertoires displayed wider CDR3 length ranges than the HIV repertoires.

The starting material was unsorted PBMCs, obtained roughly 2.8 years before starting antiretroviral therapy. The sequence derives from a young woman with HIV. V and J are TRBV18 and TRBJ2-3; 7 nucleotides match TRBD1. The CDR3 reads CASSPGQRSTDTQYF. The CDR3, as DNA: TGTGCCAGCTCACCGGGACAGCGAAGCACAGATACGCAGTATTTT. The full variable domain, in which reference TRBV18 and TRBJ2-3 provide the parts outside the CDR3, is NAGVMQNPRHLVRRRGQEARLRCSPMKGHSHVYWYRQLPEEGLKFMVYLQKENIIDESGMPKERFSAEFPKEGPSILRIQQVVRGDSAAYFCASSPGQRSTDTQYFGPGTRLTVL.